The present T cell receptor (beta chain) was sequenced within a study of T cell responses to AZD1222 COVID-19 vaccine. Study-wide results and limits: Increased Spike-specific TCR breadth and depth were observed after two AZD1222 doses.

This CDR3 has 15 amino acids. The V gene end was trimmed by 2 bases and the J gene end by 4 bases; junction bases not matched to a gene: 6. Germline assignment: CDR1 MNHEY and CDR2 SVGAGI. Second doses were pooled across both intervals (about 4 or about 12 weeks). Details on this clone: The antigen remains undetermined.

Sequenced by immunoSEQ multiplex PCR; TCRdb stores in-frame clones only, minus some. The sample consists of about 100,000 clones, 87% of them appearing once. The starting material was peripheral blood, obtained 28 days after the second AZD1222 dose. The chain uses TRBV6-5 and TRBJ1-2; the match to TRBD1 covers 8 bases. This receptor was taken from an adult who received the AZD1222 COVID-19 vaccine. The DNA of the CDR3 is TGTGCCAGCAGTTACCTCAGGGGGCAGGGCTATGGCTACACCTTC. It encodes CASSYLRGQGYGYTF.